This is a list of T cell receptor beta chains from one sample in a study of T cell responses to AZD1222 COVID-19 vaccine. This table comes from immunoSEQ multiplex PCR, and its TCRdb copy is limited to in-frame clones, with some not included. Of roughly 120,000 clones in the sample, roughly 85% were seen once. Sequenced material: peripheral blood, taken on day 0 of MenACWY control vaccination. The source of these receptors is an adult in good health. Each CDR3 is given with its conserved first and last residue. D genes are given only for firm matches. Part of the rows lack a size; the others show once, few, many or a class for expanded clones.

abundance,v_gene,d_gene,j_gene,CDR3aa,CDR3nt
NA,TRBV30,TRBD2,TRBJ2-1,CAWSVSASGIYNEQFF,TGTGCCTGGAGTGTATCGGCTAGCGGTATTTACAATGAGCAGTTCTTC
NA,TRBV24-1,TRBD2,TRBJ2-1,CATSDLLAGGLYNEQFF,TGTGCCACCAGTGATTTACTAGCGGGAGGGCTTTACAATGAGCAGTTCTTC
NA,TRBV28,TRBD1,TRBJ2-7,CASSLGGTGRREQYF,TGTGCCAGCAGTTTAGGAGGGACAGGGCGGCGCGAGCAGTACTTC
NA,TRBV3-1/TRBV3-2,NA,TRBJ2-2,CASSQIGFGVGELFF,TGTGCCAGCAGCCAAATCGGGTTCGGGGTCGGGGAGCTGTTTTTT
NA,TRBV13,NA,TRBJ2-7,CASSWGGGSYEQYF,TGTGCCAGCAGCTGGGGTGGGGGGTCCTACGAGCAGTACTTC
NA,TRBV10-1,TRBD1,TRBJ2-2,CASTPGTGRTGELFF,TGCGCCAGCACTCCCGGGACAGGGAGAACCGGGGAGCTGTTTTTT
few,TRBV27,NA,TRBJ1-1,CASSSPGLKVAFF,TGTGCCAGCAGTTCCCCCGGACTTAAAGTCGCTTTCTTT
NA,TRBV30,NA,TRBJ2-7,CAWRASYEQYF,TGTGCCTGGAGGGCCAGCTACGAGCAGTACTTC
NA,TRBV11-2,NA,TRBJ1-5,CASSLGAGQGQPQHF,TGTGCCAGCAGCTTAGGGGCAGGCCAGGGGCAGCCCCAGCATTTT
NA,TRBV19,TRBD1,TRBJ2-7,CASSNRGYHEQYF,TGTGCCAGTAGTAACAGGGGGTACCACGAGCAGTACTTC
NA,TRBV10-2,TRBD2,TRBJ2-5,CASSDQTSGSPRETQYF,TGCGCCAGCAGTGATCAAACTAGCGGGAGTCCGAGGGAGACCCAGTACTTC
NA,TRBV18,TRBD2,TRBJ2-1,CASSPRGGTSGIVTYNEQFF,TGTGCCAGCTCACCACGAGGGGGGACTAGCGGGATAGTCACCTACAATGAGCAGTTCTTC
NA,TRBV6-5,NA,TRBJ2-3,CASKDGRTDTQYF,TGTGCCAGCAAAGACGGACGCACAGATACGCAGTATTTT
NA,TRBV10-2,NA,TRBJ2-7,CASSETRYEQYF,TGCGCCAGCAGTGAGACTCGCTACGAGCAGTACTTC
NA,TRBV2,NA,TRBJ1-2,CASSRGLDGGYTF,TGTGCCAGCAGTCGGGGCCTCGACGGCGGCTACACCTTC
NA,TRBV6-2/TRBV6-3,NA,TRBJ2-6,CASSMSGAGANVLTF,TGTGCCAGCAGCATGTCGGGGGCTGGGGCCAACGTCCTGACTTTC
NA,TRBV6-5,NA,TRBJ1-5,CASSRLGQSNQPQHF,TGTGCCAGCAGCCGACTGGGACAAAGCAATCAGCCCCAGCATTTT
NA,TRBV5-8,NA,TRBJ2-5,CASSPGWGAVLETQYF,TGTGCCAGCAGCCCGGGTTGGGGGGCAGTACTAGAGACCCAGTACTTC
NA,TRBV7-6,TRBD1,TRBJ2-2,CASSQGTVSTGELFF,TGTGCCAGCAGCCAAGGGACAGTATCTACCGGGGAGCTGTTTTTT
NA,TRBV28,NA,TRBJ2-7,CASSSPPDSEQYF,TGTGCCAGCAGTTCACCCCCGGACAGCGAGCAGTACTTC
NA,TRBV27,NA,TRBJ1-1,CASSKSRDTEAFF,TGTGCCAGCAGTAAATCGCGGGACACTGAAGCTTTCTTT
NA,TRBV7-9,NA,TRBJ2-3,CASSLGPQGDTQYF,TGTGCCAGCAGCTTAGGACCGCAGGGGGATACGCAGTATTTT
once,TRBV5-4,NA,TRBJ1-5,CASSLGGDSNQPQHF,TGTGCCAGCAGCTTGGGGGGGGATAGCAATCAGCCCCAGCATTTT
NA,TRBV7-9,TRBD1,TRBJ1-1,CASSLAGQGDAFF,TGTGCCAGCAGCTTAGCGGGACAGGGGGATGCTTTCTTT
NA,TRBV5-4,NA,TRBJ2-7,CASSLSTGLSYEQYF,TGTGCCAGCAGCTTATCCACAGGGCTGTCCTACGAGCAGTACTTC
once,TRBV28,NA,TRBJ1-2,CASSLANVQGNGYTF,TGTGCCAGCAGTTTAGCCAACGTACAGGGTAATGGCTACACCTTC
NA,TRBV24-1,TRBD2,TRBJ2-3,CATSGRTSGRSQYF,TGTGCCACCAGTGGACGGACTAGCGGGAGGTCTCAGTATTTT
few,TRBV27,NA,TRBJ2-3,CASSLTSAGTDTQYF,TGTGCCAGCAGTCTAACCTCGGCAGGGACAGATACGCAGTATTTT
NA,TRBV7-9,NA,TRBJ1-2,CASSIEGTHGYTF,TGTGCCAGCAGCATCGAAGGGACTCATGGCTACACCTTC
NA,TRBV12-3/TRBV12-4,TRBD1,TRBJ1-1,CASRHRGTEAFF,TGTGCCAGCAGGCACAGGGGGACTGAAGCTTTCTTT
NA,TRBV6-1,NA,TRBJ1-5,CASSDIRSQPQHF,TGTGCCAGCAGTGATATACGGAGTCAGCCCCAGCATTTT
NA,TRBV11-1,NA,TRBJ2-7,CASSLGQVSYEQYF,TGTGCCAGCAGCTTAGGACAGGTTTCCTACGAGCAGTACTTC
NA,TRBV11-2,NA,TRBJ2-7,CASSLDRGHEQYF,TGTGCCAGCAGCTTAGACAGGGGCCACGAGCAGTACTTC
NA,TRBV29-1,TRBD1,TRBJ2-1,CSLGQGAIEQFF,TGCAGCCTTGGGCAGGGGGCGATTGAGCAGTTCTTC
NA,TRBV28,NA,TRBJ1-1,CASSPSSTEAFF,TGTGCCAGCAGTCCGTCTTCCACTGAAGCTTTCTTT
NA,TRBV10-3,TRBD1,TRBJ2-1,CAISESAGQGRFEQFF,TGTGCCATCAGTGAGTCAGCGGGACAGGGACGCTTTGAGCAGTTCTTC
few,TRBV19,TRBD1,TRBJ1-1,CASSIKGGLAEAFF,TGTGCCAGTAGTATTAAAGGGGGCTTAGCTGAAGCTTTCTTT
NA,TRBV2,TRBD1,TRBJ1-1,CASSRDSSNTEAFF,TGTGCCAGCAGCAGGGACAGCTCGAACACTGAAGCTTTCTTT
NA,TRBV28,NA,TRBJ2-7,CASSQLAEQYF,TGTGCCAGCAGTCAGTTGGCCGAGCAGTACTTC
NA,TRBV10-3,TRBD2,TRBJ2-4,CAISGTSGRLAKNIQYF,TGTGCCATCAGTGGGACTAGCGGACGCCTAGCCAAAAACATTCAGTACTTC
NA,TRBV10-3,TRBD1,TRBJ1-1,CAISAGQALNTEAFF,TGTGCCATCAGTGCTGGACAGGCATTGAACACTGAAGCTTTCTTT